This T cell receptor (beta chain) was identified in a study of beta chain features in type 1 diabetes. This clone was counted between two and nine times. The CDR3 length is 15 residues. Germline V gene sequence: CDR1 MNHEY, CDR2 SVGAGI. The trim removed 6 bases at V and 3 bases at J, leaving 8 bases unmatched. Reverse transcription of all isolated RNA meant that expressed TCRB transcripts were sequenced. The method was immunoSEQ multiplex PCR; TCRdb's version includes in-frame clones alone and lacks a portion of them. The table has more than 300,000 clones, 7% to 9% seen once; the top ten hold less than 0.45%.

Sequencing was performed on central memory CD4+ T cells from blood. This sequence was found in a woman aged 18-30 years in good health. The rearrangement joins TRBV6-5 to TRBJ2-7, with 10 nucleotides matching TRBD1. The CDR3 reads CASSLRDRGVYEQYF. CDR3 in DNA: TGTGCCAGCAGCCTCCGGGACAGGGGAGTCTACGAGCAGTACTTC.